These 16 T cell receptor beta chains were all obtained from the same sample, sequenced in a study of technical replicates of blood from a handful of donors. This table comes from immunoSEQ multiplex PCR, and its TCRdb copy is limited to in-frame clones, with some not included. The profile shows 65,000 to 80,000 clones, over 95% of them singletons. The sample taken for sequencing was T cells isolated from PBMCs. These TCRs come from a human donor in good health.

The V gene is TRBV7-6, the J gene TRBJ1-1; TRBD1 aligns across 8 bases. Looked up from germline, CDR1 is SGHVS and CDR2 is FNYEAQ. Losses at the gene ends were 3 bases for V and 1 base for J; bases not matched to a gene: 7. The CDR3 runs to 16 residues. The CDR3 sequence is CASSFTQGASNTEAFF. Here the CDR3 DNA reads TGTGCCAGCAGCTTTACCCAGGGGGCCTCGAACACTGAAGCTTTCTTT.

The gene calls are TRBV7-9 and TRBJ2-7; TRBD1 matches 10 bases. This CDR3 has 15 amino acids. With V trimmed by 5 bases and J by 2 bases, 6 bases remained unmatched. CDR1 and CDR2 (germline): SEHNR, FQNEAQ (reference sequence). CDR3 DNA: TGTGCCAGCAGCCGAGCCGGGACAGGGGCCTACGAGCAGTACTTC. Its translation is CASSRAGTGAYEQYF.

The chain carries TRBV10-3 and TRBJ1-5; D ambiguous. Germline CDR1 reads ENHRY; CDR2 reads SYGVKD. This CDR3 comprises 11 residues. V dropped 11 bases and J dropped 6 bases, with 11 bases sitting between them. The CDR3 is CAVGEGQPQHF. The CDR3 DNA is TGTGCCGTTGGGGAGGGTCAGCCCCAGCATTTT.

The chain links TRBV14 to TRBJ1-2; D is unresolved. V was trimmed by 5 bases and J by 4 bases, leaving 11 bases between them. Germline V gives CDR1 SGHDN, CDR2 FVKESK. The CDR3 length is 13 residues. The CDR3 DNA is TGTGCCAGCAGCGCCAGTCGTTCCTATGGCTACACCTTC. It is translated as CASSASRSYGYTF.

This rearrangement joins TRBV11-3 to TRBJ1-1; no clear D. Germline-derived CDR1 and CDR2 are SGHNT and YENEEA. Trimming removed 4 bases at V and 1 base at J, with 4 bases between. This CDR3 has 12 residues. The CDR3 bases are TGTGCCAGCAGCTCCCAGAACACTGAAGCTTTCTTT. Amino acids: CASSSQNTEAFF.

This chain joins TRBV6-6 and TRBJ2-3; 12 bases map to TRBD2. The CDR3 has 13 residues. CDR1 is MNHNY and CDR2 is SVGAGI in the germline V gene (reference sequence). The V and J ends lost 6 bases and 6 bases, in that order; junction bases with no gene match: 1. The DNA for the CDR3 is TGTGCCAGCAGGACTAGCGGGAGCGATACGCAGTATTTT. Translating gives CASRTSGSDTQYF.

The chain has TRBV9 and TRBJ1-3; D is unresolved. There are 16 residues in the CDR3. Germline CDR1 is SGDLS and CDR2 is YYNGEE. V was shortened by 0 bases and J by 3 bases, with 13 bases between the two germline ends. CDR3 bases: TGTGCCAGCAGCGTAGTCCCTGGCGGGGATGGAAACACCATATATTTT. Residues: CASSVVPGGDGNTIYF.

V gene TRBV7-8 combines with J gene TRBJ1-1; D is unresolved. This CDR3 contains 14 residues. V lost 5 bases and J 0 bases, leaving 10 bases between the germline ends. CDR1 SGHVS and CDR2 FQNEAQ come from the germline V gene. DNA for the CDR3: TGTGCCAGCAGCCCCTATGAGATGAACACTGAAGCTTTCTTT. It codes for CASSPYEMNTEAFF.

J is TRBJ1-2 and V is TRBV5-1; D not certain. The CDR3 consists of 13 residues. V was shortened by 0 bases and J by 10 bases, with 13 bases between the two germline ends. Germline CDR1 SGHRS, CDR2 YFSETQ. This chain's CDR3 is CASSLAYGRDYTF. The CDR3 nucleotides read TGCGCCAGCAGCTTGGCCTATGGGAGGGACTACACCTTC.

The sample holds one count of this clone. The chain carries TRBV5-1 and TRBJ2-7; D unclear. This CDR3 has 12 residues. The V gene lost 4 bases and the J gene lost 1 base, with 6 bases spanning the gap. From germline, CDR1 is SGHRS and CDR2 YFSETQ. CDR3 coding DNA: TGCGCCAGCAGCCTAAATTCCTACGAGCAGTACTTC. Its translation is CASSLNSYEQYF.

The chain carries TRBV7-8 and TRBJ1-1; D is unresolved. Germline V gene sequence: CDR1 SGHVS, CDR2 FQNEAQ. Trimming pared 4 bases from V and 2 bases from J, leaving 8 bases between. The CDR3 spans 13 residues. CDR3 nucleotide sequence: TGTGCCAGCAGCTCCCTTTTTAACACTGAAGCTTTCTTT. Protein product: CASSSLFNTEAFF.

V is TRBV4-2 and J is TRBJ2-7; 8 bases align to TRBD2. The V gene's germline CDR1 is LGHNA and CDR2 YNFKEQ. CDR3 size: 15 residues. The ends lost 0 bases at V and 3 bases at J; junction bases unmatched: 4. The CDR3: CASSQEAGGFYEQYF. CDR3 bases: TGTGCCAGCAGCCAAGAGGCGGGAGGCTTCTACGAGCAGTACTTC.

V and J are TRBV13 and TRBJ2-7; the D gene is possibly TRBD2 (6 bases). The CDR3 is 15 amino acids. V was clipped by 5 bases and J by 4 bases, with 18 bases between them. The germline V gene has CDR1 PRHDT and CDR2 FYEKMQ (reference sequence). Written as DNA, the CDR3 is TGTGCCAGCAGCCACGATGGTAGCGGACGTTACGAGCAGTACTTC. The encoded protein is CASSHDGSGRYEQYF.

The chain has TRBV27 and TRBJ2-7, with unresolved D. V was cut by 2 bases and J by 0 bases, with 14 bases left in between. The CDR3 sequence is 16 residues long. Germline V gives CDR1 MNHEY, CDR2 SMNVEV (reference sequence). The CDR3 loop reads CASSLSFALSSYEQYF. In nucleotides, the CDR3 is TGTGCCAGCAGTTTAAGTTTTGCCCTGAGCTCCTACGAGCAGTACTTC.

The V call is TRBV28, the J call TRBJ1-4; TRBD1 agrees at 7 bases. V was clipped by 6 bases and J by 2 bases; unmatched bases: 3. This CDR3 region has 14 residues. Germline assignment: CDR1 MDHEN and CDR2 SYDVKM. DNA for the CDR3: TGTGCCAGCAGGACCAGGGGGACTAATGAAAAACTGTTTTTT. Its translation: CASRTRGTNEKLFF.

V usage is TRBV2 and J usage is TRBJ2-7; a possible D gene is TRBD2 (6 bases). Germline V CDR1 and CDR2: SNHLY, FYNNEI. Trimming took off 1 base at V and 6 bases at J, with 16 bases between the two ends. This CDR3 region has 15 residues. CDR3 protein: CASSEEPGLPLEQYF. The DNA of the CDR3 is TGTGCCAGCAGTGAAGAACCGGGACTCCCCCTCGAGCAGTACTTC.